This T cell receptor beta chain was profiled in a study of T cell responses to AZD1222 COVID-19 vaccine. Assay used: immunoSEQ multiplex PCR; TCRdb lists only in-frame clones, some missing. This sample has some 39,000 clones, with 90% found just once. Germline loops: CDR1 SGHNT, CDR2 YYREEE (reference sequence). This CDR3 region has 14 residues. The trim removed 4 bases at V and 5 bases at J, leaving 7 bases unmatched. This TCR came from an adult who received the AZD1222 COVID-19 vaccine. V gene TRBV5-4 combines with J gene TRBJ2-7; 9 positions agree with TRBD1. Sequences were derived from peripheral blood, sampled 28 days after the second AZD1222 dose. The CDR3 DNA reads as TGTGCCAGCAGCCCCGGGACAGGGACCCACGAGCAGTACTTC. Translating it yields CASSPGTGTHEQYF.